This T cell receptor (beta chain) was obtained from a study of Ad26.COV2.S vaccination and SARS-CoV-2 variants. Study-level information: Ad26.COV2.S shots went into the muscle once or twice, 56 days apart.

V shed 2 bases, J shed 0 bases, and the junction held 11 bases outside the gene matches. Germline-derived CDR1 and CDR2 are MDHEN and SYDVKM. The CDR3 consists of 18 residues. Treatment meaning: roughly 20 received Ad26.COV2.S at low or high dose, single or two shots; several received placebo; per-sample allocation not given. Each sample was drawn 63 days after the first injection (of vaccine or placebo). The donor's status was that of an adult aged 18-55 years in Boston. Produced via immunoSEQ multiplex PCR; TCRdb's table is partial and in-frame only. The data hold fewer than 500,000 clones, with 89% observed a single time. Study outcomes and limitations: Analyses of TCR breadth and depth may have underestimated total T cell responses.

Of note for this clone: Its antigen is not known.

The rearrangement links TRBV28 to TRBJ2-3, with 7 bases that match TRBD2. This receptor was obtained from a person between 18 and 59 years old who received the Ad26.COV2.S COVID-19 vaccine or a placebo. The source was peripheral blood, collected in a trial of Ad26.COV2.S vaccine versus placebo. CDR3 in DNA: TGTGCCAGCAGTTTAGGGGGGGAAAACCTACCTAGCACAGATACGCAGTATTTT. This codes for CASSLGGENLPSTDTQYF.